The source of this T cell receptor beta chain is a study of cytomegalovirus exposure and HLA in healthy donors. Overall study context: Unique TCR beta sequences numbering 120 million or so came from 150 million to 200 million T cells in an earlier analysis.

The CDR3 sequence is 12 residues long. Germline CDR1 SEHNR, CDR2 FQNEAQ (reference sequence). This clone was seen a single time. What it binds is not known. One end of the junction is discordant with germline, which a read error may explain. Study results and caveats: Reportedly, fewer N-insertions than the roughly 690-donor mean appeared in an Asian-associated ancestry cluster in a later analysis. Sequences of the TCR beta chain were said to predict the HLA-A and HLA-B alleles of most subjects accurately.

13 Jbeta primers and 60 Vbeta primers were used for the PCR. TCRdb's copy holds only in-frame clones and misses some; the assay was immunoSEQ multiplex PCR. This table has 150,000 to 200,000 clones, around 80% appearing once. The TCR was taken from a man between 18 and 29 years old in good health and CMV-seronegative. The J gene is TRBJ1-1, the V gene TRBV7-9, with 7 bases aligning to TRBD1. Sequenced material: PBMCs. In DNA, the CDR3 is TGTTCCAGCAGCTTAGCGGGACAGTCGGCTTTCTTT. It is translated as CSSSLAGQSAFF.